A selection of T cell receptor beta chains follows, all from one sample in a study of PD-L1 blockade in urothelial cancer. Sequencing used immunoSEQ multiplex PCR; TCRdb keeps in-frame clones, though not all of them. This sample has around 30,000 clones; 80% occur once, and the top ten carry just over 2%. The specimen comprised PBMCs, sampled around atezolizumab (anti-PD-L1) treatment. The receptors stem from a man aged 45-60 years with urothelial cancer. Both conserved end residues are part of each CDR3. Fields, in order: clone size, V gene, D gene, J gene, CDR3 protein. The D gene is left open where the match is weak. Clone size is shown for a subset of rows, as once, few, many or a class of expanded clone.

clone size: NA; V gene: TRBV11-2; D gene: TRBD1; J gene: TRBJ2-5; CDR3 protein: CASSTRDRGLETQYF
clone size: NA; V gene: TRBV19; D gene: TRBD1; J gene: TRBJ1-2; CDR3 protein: CASIGGQSLYGYTF
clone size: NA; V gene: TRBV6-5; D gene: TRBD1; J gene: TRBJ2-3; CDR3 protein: CASSYNRGPDTQYF
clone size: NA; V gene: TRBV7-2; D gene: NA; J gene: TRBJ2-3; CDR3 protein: CASSLARSDTQYF
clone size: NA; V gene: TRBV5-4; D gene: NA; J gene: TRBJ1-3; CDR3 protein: CASSLAGGGNTIYF
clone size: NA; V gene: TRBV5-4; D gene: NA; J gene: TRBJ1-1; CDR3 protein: CASSWNVGGDTEAFF
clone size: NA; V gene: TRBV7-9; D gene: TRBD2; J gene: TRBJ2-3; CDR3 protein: CASLAGGSTDTQYF
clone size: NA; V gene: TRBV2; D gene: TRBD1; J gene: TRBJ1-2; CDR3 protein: CASSRDSNYGYTF
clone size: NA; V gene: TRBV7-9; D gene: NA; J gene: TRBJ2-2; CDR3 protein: CASSLAGGLNTGELFF
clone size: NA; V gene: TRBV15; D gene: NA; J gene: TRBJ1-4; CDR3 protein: CATSRSRVEKLFF
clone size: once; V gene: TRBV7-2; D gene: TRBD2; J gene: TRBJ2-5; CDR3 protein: CASSLGLAQGTQYF
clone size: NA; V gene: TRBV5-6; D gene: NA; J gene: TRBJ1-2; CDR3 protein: CASSLDTIYGYTF
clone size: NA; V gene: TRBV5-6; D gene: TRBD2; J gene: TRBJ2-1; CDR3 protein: CASSLGLAGGWEFF
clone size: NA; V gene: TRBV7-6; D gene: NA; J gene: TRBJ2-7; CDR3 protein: CASSLAAGLSYEQYF
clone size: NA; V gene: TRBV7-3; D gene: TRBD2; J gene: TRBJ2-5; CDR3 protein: CASSDRRGGLETQYF
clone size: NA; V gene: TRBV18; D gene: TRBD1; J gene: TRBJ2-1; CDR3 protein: CASSPGTGQYNEQFF
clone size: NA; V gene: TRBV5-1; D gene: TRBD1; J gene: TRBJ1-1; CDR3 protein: CASSEPQGAMNTEAFF
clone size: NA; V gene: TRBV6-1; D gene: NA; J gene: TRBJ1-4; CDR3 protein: CASSARARGVEKLFF
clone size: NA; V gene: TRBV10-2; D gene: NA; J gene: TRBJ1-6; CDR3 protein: CASRIGGSNAAPLHF
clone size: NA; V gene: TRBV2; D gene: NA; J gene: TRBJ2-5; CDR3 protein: CASRVGQLEETQYF
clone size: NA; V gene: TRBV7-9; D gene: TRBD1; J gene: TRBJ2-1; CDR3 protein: CASSPGQGIRNEQFF
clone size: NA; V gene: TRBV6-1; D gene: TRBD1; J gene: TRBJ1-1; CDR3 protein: CASSEGGQGLGYTEAFF
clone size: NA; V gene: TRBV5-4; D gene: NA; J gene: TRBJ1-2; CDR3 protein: CASSLPGGLKDYGYTF
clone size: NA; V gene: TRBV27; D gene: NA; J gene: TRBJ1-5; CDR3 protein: CASRGGGAGGNQPQHF
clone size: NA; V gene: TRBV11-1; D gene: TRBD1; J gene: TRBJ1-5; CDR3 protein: CASSPRTGASNQPQHF
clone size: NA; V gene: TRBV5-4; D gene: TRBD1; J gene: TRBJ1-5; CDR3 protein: CASSLDRANQPQHF
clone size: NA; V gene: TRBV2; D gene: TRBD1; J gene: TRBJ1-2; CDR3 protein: CASRGQGAYYGYTF
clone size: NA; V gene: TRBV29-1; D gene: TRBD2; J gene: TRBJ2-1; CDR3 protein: CSVGLAGGHEQFF
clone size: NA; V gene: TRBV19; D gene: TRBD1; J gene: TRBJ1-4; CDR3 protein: CASTSGGLEKLFF
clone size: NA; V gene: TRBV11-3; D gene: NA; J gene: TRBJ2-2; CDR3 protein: CASSLRGMSTGELFF
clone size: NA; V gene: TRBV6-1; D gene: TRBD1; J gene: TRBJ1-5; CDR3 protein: CASLTDRGSWQPQHF